One T cell receptor (beta chain) is described in this entry. These data are taken from a study of blood T cell repertoires in COVID-19. Study background: Sites in the United States, Italy and Spain provided acute and convalescent COVID-19 samples.

The CDR3 runs 15 residues. Trimming at V came to 8 bases and at J to 3 bases, leaving 6 bases not matched to a gene. The germline V gene encodes CDR1 SGHTA and CDR2 FQGTGA. Clones were read by immunoSEQ multiplex PCR, and TCRdb kept only the in-frame ones, dropping some. This repertoire shows 160,000 or so clones, approximately 87% found once; its top ten account for 10%. The sequence was obtained from a woman aged 70 to 79 with COVID-19, enrolled during active disease. J is TRBJ2-2 and V is TRBV7-3; 10 nucleotides agree with TRBD2. Sequencing used peripheral blood. The CDR3 spells CASRKSGGDTGELFF. The CDR3 bases are TGTGCCAGCCGGAAGAGCGGGGGGGACACCGGGGAGCTGTTTTTT.